Listed here are 12 T cell receptor beta chains from one sample, sequenced in a study of blood T cell repertoires in COVID-19. Sequenced by immunoSEQ multiplex PCR; TCRdb stores in-frame clones only, minus some. The data contain roughly 230,000 clones, approximately 82% of them singletons. Sequenced: peripheral blood. The receptors come from an elderly woman with acute or convalescent COVID-19.

As regards this clone: The same CDR3 can be traced to other DNA sequences in this sample. The chain carries TRBV2 and TRBJ1-2; 9 bases line up with TRBD1. The germline V gene has CDR1 SNHLY and CDR2 FYNNEI. After removal of 4 bases from V and 5 bases from J, the junction contained 5 bases not matched to a gene. CDR3 length: 14 amino acids. CDR3 bases: TGTGCCAGCAGTGCTACAGGGGGCGGTTATGGCTACACCTTC. It encodes CASSATGGGYGYTF.

This clone was seen a single time. The chain uses TRBV6-5 and TRBJ1-2, with D maybe TRBD1 (5 bases). Germline CDR1 is MNHEY and CDR2 is SVGAGI. The CDR3 is made up of 13 amino acids. V dropped 6 bases and J dropped 8 bases, with 16 bases sitting between them. The CDR3 reads CASSQTGEYGYTF. CDR3 DNA: TGTGCCAGCAGCCAGACGGGGGAATACGGCTACACCTTC.

DNA of the CDR3: TGCGCCAGCAGCCCGGACAGACCTGAGGTGCAGTACTTC. Residues: CASSPDRPEVQYF. The chain recombines TRBV5-1 with TRBJ2-7; D perhaps matches TRBD1 (6 bases). The CDR3 runs 13 residues. From germline, CDR1 is SGHRS and CDR2 YFSETQ. With 4 bases removed from V and 9 bases from J, the gap between germline ends came to 17 bases.

This chain links TRBV7-3 with TRBJ1-2; 7 nucleotides agree with TRBD1. The CDR3 contains 13 residues. With V trimmed by 5 bases and J by 8 bases, 8 bases remained unmatched. Germline loops: CDR1 SGHTA, CDR2 FQGTGA. The CDR3 loop reads CASSPMQGGGYTF. In DNA form, the CDR3 reads TGTGCCAGCAGCCCCATGCAGGGGGGCGGCTACACCTTC. Complete variable domain (other parts from reference TRBV7-3 and TRBJ1-2): GAGVSQTPSNKVTEKGKYVELRCDPISGHTALYWYRQSLGQGPEFLIYFQGTGAADDSGLPNDRFFAVRPEGSVSTLKIQRTERGDSAVYLCASSPMQGGGYTFGSGTRLTVV.

In this sample, this clone turned up once. This chain joins TRBV29-1 and TRBJ2-3; 7 nucleotides line up with TRBD1. Germline values: CDR1 SQVTM, CDR2 ANQGSEA. The CDR3 consists of 15 residues. Trimming at V came to 4 bases and at J to 0 bases, leaving 7 bases not matched to a gene. The CDR3 DNA follows: TGCAGCGTTGGATTAGGGACAGTAAGCACAGATACGCAGTATTTT. Its protein product is CSVGLGTVSTDTQYF.

This clone came up a few times. The chain is built from TRBV7-3 and TRBJ1-4; D remains unclear. V dropped 2 bases and J dropped 4 bases, with 11 bases sitting between them. This CDR3 has 15 residues. From germline, CDR1 is SGHTA and CDR2 FQGTGA. DNA of the CDR3: TGTGCCAGCAGCTTAGGGCCAGGACTTAATGAAAAACTGTTTTTT. Translated: CASSLGPGLNEKLFF.

The chain couples TRBV24-1 to TRBJ1-4; TRBD1 is a possible D gene (6 bases). Per the germline V gene, CDR1 is KGHDR and CDR2 is SFDVKD. CDR3 length: 15 residues. V lost 6 bases, J lost 7 bases, and 17 bases lay in between. The CDR3 region is CATSKSGVRVEKLFF. Here the CDR3 DNA reads TGTGCCACCAGTAAGTCAGGGGTTCGAGTTGAAAAACTGTTTTTT.

V and J are TRBV7-9 and TRBJ2-2; D unclear. Trimming pared 3 bases from V and 2 bases from J, leaving 19 bases between. Per the germline V gene, CDR1 is SEHNR and CDR2 is FQNEAQ (reference sequence). The CDR3 has 18 amino acids. Here the CDR3 DNA reads TGTGCCAGCAGCTTTAATCCCAAAAAGATTACTAACACCGGGGAGCTGTTTTTT. This translates into CASSFNPKKITNTGELFF.

This clone has just a few counts. The chain links TRBV30 to TRBJ1-2, with D perhaps matching TRBD1 (6 bases). Germline V lookup: CDR1 GTSNPN, CDR2 SVGIG (reference sequence). This CDR3 spans 13 amino acids. Trimming removed 1 base from V and 6 bases from J, with 12 bases in between. The CDR3 sequence: CAWSDRETDGYTF. In nucleotides, the CDR3 is TGTGCCTGGAGTGACAGGGAGACAGATGGCTACACCTTC.

V usage is TRBV24-1 and J usage is TRBJ2-2; no definite D call. The CDR3 extends over 12 amino acids. In germline, CDR1 is KGHDR, CDR2 SFDVKD. V was pared by 1 base and J by 7 bases, with 3 bases between. The CDR3 protein is CATSDFNGELFF. The CDR3 nucleotides read TGTGCCACCAGTGATTTCAACGGGGAGCTGTTTTTT.

The chain links TRBV2 to TRBJ1-5; a possible D gene is TRBD1 (6 bases). The CDR3 extends over 16 amino acids. CDR1 is SNHLY, CDR2 FYNNEI, per germline. The ends were cut back, 5 bases at V and 3 bases at J, with 17 bases in the middle. The DNA for the CDR3 is TGTGCCAGCAGTTCCGATACAGGGTTGAACAATCAGCCCCAGCATTTT. Protein sequence: CASSSDTGLNNQPQHF.

The V and J genes are TRBV6-4 and TRBJ1-1; D remains unclear. Trimming removed 6 bases from V and 2 bases from J, with 10 bases in between. The length of the CDR3 is 13 residues. The germline V gene encodes CDR1 MRHNA and CDR2 SNTAGT. The CDR3 here is CASSKERNTEAFF. CDR3 DNA sequence: TGTGCCAGCAGCAAAGAGAGAAACACTGAAGCTTTCTTT.